This TCR beta chain was observed in a study of high-grade serous ovarian cancer treatment subgroups (dated by TCRdb to the early 2020s). About the study as a whole: On average, sequencing produced over 13,000 reads and several thousand unique TCR beta rearrangements for each sample. The study profiled TCR beta repertoires in high-grade serous ovarian cancer patients grouped by complete gross resection or neoadjuvant chemotherapy response under a laparoscopic triage algorithm. The cohort comprised approximately 30 patients: some 10 with no residual disease after primary surgery (R0), some 10 excellent NACT responders, and some 10 poor NACT responders. One primary tumor sample and two metastatic tumor samples were contributed by each patient, so that roughly 82 samples were obtained in total. The investigation overall reported the following: TCR repertoire analyses were focused on CDR3, and CDR1 and CDR2 were not analyzed. Bulk tumor TCR sequencing lacked spatial information, limiting insight into HGSC tumor complexity and diversity. Repertoire similarity ranging from roughly 0.11 to 0.79 was observed between tumors from the same patient, whereas almost no similarity was observed between different patients. TCR clonal relatedness showed a positive correlation with neoantigen level and a trend toward positive correlation with copy number variation and mutation load from whole-genome sequencing.

Tumor samples were collected prior to definitive surgery or chemotherapy. Genomic DNA extraction was performed by the MD Anderson Biospecimen Extraction Resource, and TCR sequencing was carried out by the MD Anderson Cancer Genomics Laboratory. A distance of 13 bases separates the germline ends of V and J, which lose 5 bases and 0 bases respectively. Sequences MNHEY (CDR1) and SMNVEV (CDR2) are obtained from the germline V gene (reference sequence). There are 16 amino acids in the CDR3, from cysteine to phenylalanine inclusive. Only the CDR3 portion is preserved as DNA: 48 bases, with reading frame beginning at the first base. With regard to this clone: The target of this receptor is not known. Base qualities were left out, and no much larger clone turns up one base away.

The 90 to 95 tumor samples underwent high-throughput TCR profiling with ImmunoSEQ. The authors' analysis ran thus. To measure repertoire diversity, the metrics used were richness (unique productive sequences), clonality, evenness and relatedness, and the Bhattacharyya coefficient was used to assess similarity between samples. In a sensitivity analysis, TCRs with fewer than two reads were excluded, and consistent conclusions were obtained. TCRdb retrieved this table from immuneACCESS and kept in-frame rearrangements only. Not all clones are present; in checked studies, unresolved V genes account for under half, and no reason is known for the remainder. V and J calls plus clone size are reproduced from that table; the DNA served to infer D and trimming. The sample table records 10,000 or so clones; about nine tenths of these occur just once. Together, the top ten hold 1.5% to 2% of the sample.

The clonotype originates from a human donor with high-grade serous ovarian cancer. Recombination linked TRBV27 to TRBJ2-2, with TRBD1 tentatively as D gene (6 bases match). Sequencing used tumor tissue. The sequenced DNA is TGTGCCAGCAGTCTTTTAGGGACAACGAACACCGGGGAGCTGTTTTTT. Translated, this gives CASSLLGTTNTGELFF.